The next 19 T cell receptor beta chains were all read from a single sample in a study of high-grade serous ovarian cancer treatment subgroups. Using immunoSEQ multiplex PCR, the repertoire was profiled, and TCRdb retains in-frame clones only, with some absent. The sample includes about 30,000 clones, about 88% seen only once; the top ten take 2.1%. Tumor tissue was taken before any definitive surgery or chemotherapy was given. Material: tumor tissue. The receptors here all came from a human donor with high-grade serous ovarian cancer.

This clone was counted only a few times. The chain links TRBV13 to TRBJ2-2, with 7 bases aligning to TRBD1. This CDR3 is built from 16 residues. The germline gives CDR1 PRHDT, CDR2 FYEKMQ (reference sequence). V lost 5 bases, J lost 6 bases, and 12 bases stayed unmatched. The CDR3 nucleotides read TGTGCCAGCAGCCCCAGGACAGGCGGACTCGCCGGGGAGCTGTTTTTT. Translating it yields CASSPRTGGLAGELFF. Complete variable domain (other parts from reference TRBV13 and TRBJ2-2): AAGVIQSPRHLIKEKRETATLKCYPIPRHDTVYWYQQGPGQDPQFLISFYEKMQSDKGSIPDRFSAQQFSDYHSELNMSSLELGDSALYFCASSPRTGGLAGELFFGEGSRLTVL.

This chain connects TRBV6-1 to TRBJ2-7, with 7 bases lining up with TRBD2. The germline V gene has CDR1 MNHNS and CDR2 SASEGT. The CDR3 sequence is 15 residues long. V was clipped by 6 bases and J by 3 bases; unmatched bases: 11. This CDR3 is CASRPRGGRSYEQYF. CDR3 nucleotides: TGTGCCAGCAGACCACGTGGCGGGAGAAGCTACGAGCAGTACTTC.

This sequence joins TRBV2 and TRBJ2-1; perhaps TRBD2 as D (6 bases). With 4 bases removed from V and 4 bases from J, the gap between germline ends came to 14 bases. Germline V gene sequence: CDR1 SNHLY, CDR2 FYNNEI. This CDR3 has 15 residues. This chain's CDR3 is CASSGAGTRYNEQFF. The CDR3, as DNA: TGTGCCAGCAGTGGGGCGGGAACCCGATACAATGAGCAGTTCTTC.

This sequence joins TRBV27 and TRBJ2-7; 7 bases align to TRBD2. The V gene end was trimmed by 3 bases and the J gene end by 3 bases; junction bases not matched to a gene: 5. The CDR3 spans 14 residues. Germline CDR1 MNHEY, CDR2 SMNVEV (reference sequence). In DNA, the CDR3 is TGTGCCAGCAGTTTGGCGGGAGCCCACTACGAGCAGTACTTC. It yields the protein CASSLAGAHYEQYF.

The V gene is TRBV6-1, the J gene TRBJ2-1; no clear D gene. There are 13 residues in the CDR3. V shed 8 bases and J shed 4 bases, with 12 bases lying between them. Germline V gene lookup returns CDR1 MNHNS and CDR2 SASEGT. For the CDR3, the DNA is TGTGCCAGCCGAACATTGGGGTACAATGAGCAGTTCTTC. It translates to CASRTLGYNEQFF.

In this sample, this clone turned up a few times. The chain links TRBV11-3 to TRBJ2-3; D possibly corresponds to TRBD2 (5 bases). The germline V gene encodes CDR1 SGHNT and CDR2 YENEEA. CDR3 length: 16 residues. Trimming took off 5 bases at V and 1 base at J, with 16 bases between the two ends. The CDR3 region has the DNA TGTGCCAGCAGCCCCAGAACTAGTCTGGGCACAGATACGCAGTATTTT. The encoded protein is CASSPRTSLGTDTQYF.

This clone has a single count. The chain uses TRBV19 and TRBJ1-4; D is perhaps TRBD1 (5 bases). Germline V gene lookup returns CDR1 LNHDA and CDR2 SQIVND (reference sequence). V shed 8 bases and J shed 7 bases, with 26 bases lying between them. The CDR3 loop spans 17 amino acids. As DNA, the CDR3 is TGTGCCAGTCATTCGGCGGGCGGAAAACTAAGGGGTGAAAAACTGTTTTTT. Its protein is CASHSAGGKLRGEKLFF. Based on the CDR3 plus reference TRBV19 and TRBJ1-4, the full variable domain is DGGITQSPKYLFRKEGQNVTLSCEQNLNHDAMYWYRQDPGQGLRLIYYSQIVNDFQKGDIAEGYSVSREKKESFPLTVTSAQKNPTAFYLCASHSAGGKLRGEKLFFGSGTQLSVL.

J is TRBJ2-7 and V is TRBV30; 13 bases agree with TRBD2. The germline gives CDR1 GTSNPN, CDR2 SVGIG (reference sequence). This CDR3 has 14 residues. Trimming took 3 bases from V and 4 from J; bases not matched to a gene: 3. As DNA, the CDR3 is TGTGCCTGGAGCCGGACTAGCGGGAGTTACGAGCAGTACTTC. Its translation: CAWSRTSGSYEQYF.

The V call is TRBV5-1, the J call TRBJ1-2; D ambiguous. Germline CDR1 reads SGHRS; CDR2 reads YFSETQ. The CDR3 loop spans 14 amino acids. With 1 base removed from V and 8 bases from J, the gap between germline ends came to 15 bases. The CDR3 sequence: CASSLTGSSGGYTF. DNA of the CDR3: TGCGCCAGCAGCTTGACCGGGTCGTCGGGAGGCTACACCTTC.

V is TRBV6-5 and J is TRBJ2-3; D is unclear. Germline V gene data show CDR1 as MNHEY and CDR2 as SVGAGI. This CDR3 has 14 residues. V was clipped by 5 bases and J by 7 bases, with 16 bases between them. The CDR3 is CASSTDRAVNTQYF. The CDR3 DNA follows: TGTGCCAGCAGTACGGACCGGGCCGTTAATACGCAGTATTTT.

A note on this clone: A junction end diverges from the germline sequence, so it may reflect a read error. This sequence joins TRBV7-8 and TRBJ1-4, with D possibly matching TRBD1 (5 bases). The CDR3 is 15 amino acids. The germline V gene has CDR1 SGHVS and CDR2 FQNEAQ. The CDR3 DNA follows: TGTGCCGGCAGCTTACGCAGGGCTGTTAATGAAAAACTGTTTTTT. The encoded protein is CAGSLRRAVNEKLFF.

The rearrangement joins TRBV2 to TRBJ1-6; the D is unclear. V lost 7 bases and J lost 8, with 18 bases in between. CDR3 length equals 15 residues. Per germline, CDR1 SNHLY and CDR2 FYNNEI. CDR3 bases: TGTGCCAGCAAAAGGGAGTACACGGCGTATTCACCCCTCCACTTT. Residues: CASKREYTAYSPLHF.

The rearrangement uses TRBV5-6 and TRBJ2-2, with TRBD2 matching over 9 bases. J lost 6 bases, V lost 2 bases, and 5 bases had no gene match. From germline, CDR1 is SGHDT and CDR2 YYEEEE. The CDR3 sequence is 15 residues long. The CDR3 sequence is CASSLRAGGPGELFF. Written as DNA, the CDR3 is TGTGCCAGCAGCTTACGGGCGGGAGGGCCCGGGGAGCTGTTTTTT.

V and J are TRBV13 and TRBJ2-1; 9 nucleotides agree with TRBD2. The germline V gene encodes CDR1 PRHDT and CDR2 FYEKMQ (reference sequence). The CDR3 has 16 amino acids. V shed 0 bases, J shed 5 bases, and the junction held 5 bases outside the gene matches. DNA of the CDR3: TGTGCCAGCAGCTTAGGCCCTAGCGGGACTCACAATGAGCAGTTCTTC. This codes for CASSLGPSGTHNEQFF. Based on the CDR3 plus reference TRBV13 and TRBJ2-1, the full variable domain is AAGVIQSPRHLIKEKRETATLKCYPIPRHDTVYWYQQGPGQDPQFLISFYEKMQSDKGSIPDRFSAQQFSDYHSELNMSSLELGDSALYFCASSLGPSGTHNEQFFGPGTRLTVL.

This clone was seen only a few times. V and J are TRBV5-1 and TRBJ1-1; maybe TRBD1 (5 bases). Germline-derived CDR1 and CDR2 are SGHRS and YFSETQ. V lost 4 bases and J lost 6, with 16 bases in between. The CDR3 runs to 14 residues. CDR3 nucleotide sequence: TGCGCCAGCAGCCCGGGGCAGGGAGGGCCTGAAGCTTTCTTT. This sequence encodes CASSPGQGGPEAFF.

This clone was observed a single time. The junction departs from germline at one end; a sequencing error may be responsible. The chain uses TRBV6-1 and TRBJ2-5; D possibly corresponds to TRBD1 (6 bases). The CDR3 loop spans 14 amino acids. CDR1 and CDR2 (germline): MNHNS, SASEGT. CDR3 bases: TGTGCCTGCAGTGAAGCTACAGGGTCAGAGACCCAGTACTTC. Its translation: CACSEATGSETQYF.

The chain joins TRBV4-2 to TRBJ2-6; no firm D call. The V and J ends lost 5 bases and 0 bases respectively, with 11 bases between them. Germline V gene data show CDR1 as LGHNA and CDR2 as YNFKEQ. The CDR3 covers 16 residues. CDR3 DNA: TGTGCCAGCAGCACACGTTCCTCCTCTGGGGCCAACGTCCTGACTTTC. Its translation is CASSTRSSSGANVLTF.

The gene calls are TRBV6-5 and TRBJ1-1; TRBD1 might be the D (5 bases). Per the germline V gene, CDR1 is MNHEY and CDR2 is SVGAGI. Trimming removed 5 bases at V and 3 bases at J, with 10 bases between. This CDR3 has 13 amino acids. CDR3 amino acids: CASSRGGDTEAFF. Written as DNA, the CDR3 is TGTGCCAGCAGTCGGGGGGGAGACACTGAAGCTTTCTTT.

Here the CDR3 DNA reads TGTGCCAGCTCACACGGGACAGGAGGCGGAAACACCATATATTTT. This gives the protein CASSHGTGGGNTIYF. The J gene is TRBJ1-3, the V gene TRBV18; 8 positions agree with TRBD1. Losses at the gene ends were 4 bases for V and 4 bases for J; bases not matched to a gene: 6. This CDR3 contains 15 residues. CDR1 KGHSH and CDR2 LQKENI come from the germline V gene. Full variable domain (missing parts from reference TRBV18 and TRBJ1-3): NAGVMQNPRHLVRRRGQEARLRCSPMKGHSHVYWYRQLPEEGLKFMVYLQKENIIDESGMPKERFSAEFPKEGPSILRIQQVVRGDSAAYFCASSHGTGGGNTIYFGEGSWLTVV.